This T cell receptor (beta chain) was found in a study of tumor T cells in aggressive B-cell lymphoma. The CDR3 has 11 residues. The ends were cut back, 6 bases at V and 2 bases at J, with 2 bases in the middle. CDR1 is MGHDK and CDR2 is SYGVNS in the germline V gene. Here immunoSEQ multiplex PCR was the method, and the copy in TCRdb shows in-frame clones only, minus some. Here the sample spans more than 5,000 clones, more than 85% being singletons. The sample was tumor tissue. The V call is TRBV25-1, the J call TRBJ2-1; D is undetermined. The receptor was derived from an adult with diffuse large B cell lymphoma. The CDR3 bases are TGTGCCAGCAGCGCCTACAATGAGCAGTTCTTC. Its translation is CASSAYNEQFF.